This entry lists 21 T cell receptor beta chains sequenced from one sample in a study of blood T cell repertoires in COVID-19. Sequencing was performed with immunoSEQ multiplex PCR; in TCRdb, only in-frame clones are kept and a portion is missing. This table holds approximately 270,000 clones, about 91% found once. The material sequenced was PBMCs or T cells enriched from blood (not recorded which). Receptors were obtained from a middle-aged man who had been exposed to COVID-19.

The chain couples TRBV19 to TRBJ1-5, with 11 bases fitting TRBD1. Germline trimming cut 3 bases from V and 6 bases from J; bases unmatched to any gene: 1. CDR1 and CDR2 (germline): LNHDA, SQIVND (reference sequence). The CDR3 extends over 14 amino acids. CDR3 in DNA: TGTGCCAGTAGTATCGGACAGGGGGCTCAGCCCCAGCATTTT. Translation gives CASSIGQGAQPQHF.

The chain combines TRBV4-1 with TRBJ2-1; 8 positions match TRBD2. The germline V gene has CDR1 MGHRA and CDR2 YSYEKL. J lost 11 bases, V lost 4 bases, and 7 bases had no gene match. This CDR3 spans 13 amino acids. The CDR3 DNA follows: TGCGCCAGCAGCCCGGGGGGGGCGGGACAGCAGTTCTTC. This gives the protein CASSPGGAGQQFF.

The chain couples TRBV18 to TRBJ2-7; 8 bases map to TRBD1. From germline, CDR1 is KGHSH and CDR2 LQKENI. There are 14 residues in the CDR3. Trimming cost V 5 bases and J 7 bases; bases outside gene matches: 10. The CDR3 sequence: CASSSGTGTSEQYF. CDR3 nucleotides: TGTGCCAGCTCATCCGGGACAGGAACCAGTGAGCAGTACTTC.

The chain is built from TRBV28 and TRBJ2-7, with 9 bases lining up with TRBD1. From germline, CDR1 is MDHEN and CDR2 SYDVKM. The CDR3 extends over 15 amino acids. J was trimmed by 6 bases and V by 2 bases; bases with no gene match: 8. Here the CDR3 DNA reads TGTGCCAGCAGTTTAGGGGACAGGGTGTCTGGCGAGCAGTACTTC. This codes for CASSLGDRVSGEQYF.

This clone was counted a single time. The chain joins TRBV5-4 to TRBJ1-1, with 7 nucleotides matching TRBD1. Per germline, CDR1 SGHNT and CDR2 YYREEE (reference sequence). J was trimmed by 4 bases and V by 3 bases; bases with no gene match: 6. The CDR3 sequence is 14 residues long. CDR3 coding DNA: TGTGCCAGCAGCTCCACAGGGGTGGGCACTGAAGCTTTCTTT. As protein: CASSSTGVGTEAFF.

This clone was detected only once. The genes are TRBV7-2 and TRBJ2-7; 11 bases fit TRBD1. This CDR3 spans 16 amino acids. V lost 1 base to trimming and J lost 5 bases; unmatched junction nucleotides: 7. Germline V lookup: CDR1 SGHTA, CDR2 FQGNSA. The CDR3 spells CASSLVYPGQGDEQYF. The DNA for the CDR3 is TGTGCCAGCAGCTTAGTTTACCCGGGACAGGGGGACGAGCAGTACTTC.

The V call is TRBV9, the J call TRBJ1-3, with no clear D. The ends were cut back, 3 bases at V and 4 bases at J, with 5 bases in the middle. The length of the CDR3 is 12 residues. Germline values: CDR1 SGDLS, CDR2 YYNGEE. CDR3 in amino acids: CASSDQGNTIYF. CDR3 coding DNA: TGTGCCAGCAGCGACCAGGGAAACACCATATATTTT.

V usage is TRBV3-1 (or the pseudogene TRBV3-2) and J usage is TRBJ1-3; 9 bases match TRBD1. Trimming took 5 bases from V and 3 from J; bases not matched to a gene: 5. The CDR3 consists of 15 residues. Per germline, CDR1 LGHDT and CDR2 YNNKEL (reference sequence). CDR3 DNA sequence: TGTGCCAGCAGCGAAACAGGGGGCTATGGAAACACCATATATTTT. Translation gives CASSETGGYGNTIYF.

The chain has TRBV5-1 and TRBJ2-3, with TRBD2 identical over 7 bases. V lost 5 bases to trimming and J lost 0 bases; unmatched junction nucleotides: 6. The CDR3 consists of 15 residues. Germline CDR1 and CDR2: SGHRS and YFSETQ. The chain's CDR3 is CASRASGASTDTQYF. CDR3 nucleotides: TGCGCCAGCAGGGCTAGCGGAGCCAGCACAGATACGCAGTATTTT. The full variable domain, its missing parts supplied by reference TRBV5-1 and TRBJ2-3, is KAGVTQTPRYLIKTRGQQVTLSCSPISGHRSVSWYQQTPGQGLQFLFEYFSETQRNKGNFPGRFSGRQFSNSRSEMNVSTLELGDSALYLCASRASGASTDTQYFGPGTRLTVL.

The V gene is TRBV23-1, the J gene TRBJ2-7; maybe TRBD1 (5 bases). TRBV23-1 is classed as an ORF, of uncertain function. The ends were cut back, 8 bases at V and 3 bases at J, with 14 bases in the middle. The CDR3 has 13 residues. The CDR3: CASAPRANYEQYF. The DNA of the CDR3 is TGCGCCAGCGCCCCCAGGGCGAACTACGAGCAGTACTTC.

This clone came up once. The chain carries TRBV5-1 and TRBJ1-1; D might be TRBD1 (5 bases). The germline gives CDR1 SGHRS, CDR2 YFSETQ. Deletions cut 4 bases from V and 2 bases from J, with 21 bases between. The CDR3 is made up of 17 amino acids. The chain's CDR3 is CASSLQTAIKGNTEAFF. The CDR3 DNA reads as TGCGCCAGCAGCCTCCAGACAGCCATAAAAGGAAACACTGAAGCTTTCTTT.

This sequence joins TRBV6-6 and TRBJ1-5; D possibly corresponds to TRBD1 (6 bases). This CDR3 is 13 amino acids long. CDR1 is MNHNY, CDR2 SVGAGI, per germline (reference sequence). Between the trimmed V and J ends, which lost 8 bases and 3 bases, there was a span of 11 bases. The CDR3 loop reads CASRGQNNQPQHF. The CDR3 DNA follows: TGTGCCAGCCGAGGACAGAACAATCAGCCCCAGCATTTT.

The chain combines TRBV12-3 or TRBV12-4 with TRBJ1-2, with 9 bases matching TRBD1. The V and J ends lost 4 bases and 4 bases, in that order; junction bases with no gene match: 1. This CDR3 is built from 13 residues. The CDR3 DNA reads as TGTGCCAGCAGTTCGACAGGGGGCTATGGCTACACCTTC. It encodes CASSSTGGYGYTF.

The J gene is TRBJ1-2, the V gene TRBV27, with D possibly matching TRBD1 (5 bases). V lost 8 bases and J lost 1, with 11 bases in between. CDR3 length: 13 residues. The V gene's germline CDR1 is MNHEY and CDR2 SMNVEV (reference sequence). The CDR3 sequence is CASSRGGNYGYTF. For the CDR3, the DNA is TGTGCCAGCTCACGGGGGGGTAACTATGGCTACACCTTC.

The chain couples TRBV5-4 to TRBJ2-2; TRBD2 is a possible D gene (5 bases). V was cut by 5 bases and J by 4 bases, with 6 bases left in between. From germline, CDR1 is SGHNT and CDR2 YYREEE (reference sequence). This CDR3 is 12 amino acids long. The CDR3 protein is CASRRGTGELFF. The CDR3 DNA follows: TGTGCCAGCAGACGGGGCACCGGGGAGCTGTTTTTT.

This chain joins TRBV15 and TRBJ2-5; tentatively, D is TRBD2 (6 bases). From germline, CDR1 is LNHNV and CDR2 YYDKDF (reference sequence). The CDR3 extends over 16 amino acids. V lost 0 bases to trimming and J lost 7 bases, with 18 bases between them. CDR3 protein: CATSRERSLEAGTQYF. For the CDR3, the DNA is TGTGCCACCAGCAGAGAGAGGTCCCTAGAAGCGGGGACCCAGTACTTC. The full variable domain, with the rest looked up from reference TRBV15 and TRBJ2-5, is DAMVIQNPRYQVTQFGKPVTLSCSQTLNHNVMYWYQQKSSQAPKLLFHYYDKDFNNEADTPDNFQSRRPNTSFCFLDIRSPGLGDTAMYLCATSRERSLEAGTQYFGPGTRLLVL.

The DNA for the CDR3 is TGTGCCAGCAGTGACTCTCTTCTAGATACGCAGTATTTT. Translating gives CASSDSLLDTQYF. The chain uses TRBV6-4 and TRBJ2-3, with D unclear. The V and J ends lost 0 bases and 5 bases respectively, with 6 bases between them. CDR1 and CDR2 from the germline V gene are MRHNA and SNTAGT. The CDR3 covers 13 residues.

The rearrangement links TRBV7-9 to TRBJ2-7; no reliable D call. Germline lookup yields CDR1 SEHNR and CDR2 FQNEAQ (reference sequence). CDR3 length: 14 amino acids. V was shortened by 3 bases and J by 5 bases, with 14 bases between the two germline ends. CDR3 in amino acids: CASSLVPAVDEQYF. The CDR3 nucleotides are TGTGCCAGCAGCTTGGTCCCGGCGGTCGACGAGCAGTACTTC.

The rearrangement links TRBV25-1 to TRBJ1-3, with TRBD1 matching over 10 bases. J lost 2 bases, V lost 1 base, and 2 bases had no gene match. This CDR3 has 16 amino acids. In germline, CDR1 is MGHDK, CDR2 SYGVNS. The DNA for the CDR3 is TGTGCCAGCAGTGAATCGGGACAGGGGACTGGAAACACCATATATTTT. Its translation is CASSESGQGTGNTIYF.

The V gene is TRBV5-6, the J gene TRBJ1-5; D is undetermined. From germline, CDR1 is SGHDT and CDR2 YYEEEE. The V end was cut by 0 bases, the J end by 4 bases, with 11 bases between. The CDR3 covers 15 residues. CDR3 coding DNA: TGTGCCAGCAGCTTGGGGGCAGCATCTAATCAGCCCCAGCATTTT. Translating it yields CASSLGAASNQPQHF.

Written as DNA, the CDR3 is TGTGCCAGCAGCACGACAGGGGATGGCTACACCTTC. It yields the protein CASSTTGDGYTF. The chain recombines TRBV9 with TRBJ1-2; TRBD1 matches 8 bases. The germline gives CDR1 SGDLS, CDR2 YYNGEE. Unmatched junction bases numbered 2, after V lost 4 bases and J lost 6 bases. CDR3 size: 12 residues.